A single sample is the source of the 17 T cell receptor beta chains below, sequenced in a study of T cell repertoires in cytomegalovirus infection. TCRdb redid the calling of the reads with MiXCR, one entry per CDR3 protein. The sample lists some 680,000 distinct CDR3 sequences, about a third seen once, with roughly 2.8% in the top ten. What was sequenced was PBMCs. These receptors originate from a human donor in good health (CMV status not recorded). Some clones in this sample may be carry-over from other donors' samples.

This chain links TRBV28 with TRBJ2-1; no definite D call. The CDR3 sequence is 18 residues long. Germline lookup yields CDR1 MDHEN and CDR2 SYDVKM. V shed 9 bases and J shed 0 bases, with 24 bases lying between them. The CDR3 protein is CASDLGGGLRSSYNEQFF. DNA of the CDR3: TGTGCCAGTGACCTTGGTGGCGGCCTCCGGAGCTCCTACAATGAGCAGTTCTTC.

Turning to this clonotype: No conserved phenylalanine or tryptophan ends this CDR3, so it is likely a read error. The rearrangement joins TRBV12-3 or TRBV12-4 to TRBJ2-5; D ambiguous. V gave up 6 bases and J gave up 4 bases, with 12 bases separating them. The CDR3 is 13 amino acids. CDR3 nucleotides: TGTGCCAGCAGAAGGGTGGGTTCAGAGACCCAGTACTCC. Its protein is CASRRVGSETQYS.

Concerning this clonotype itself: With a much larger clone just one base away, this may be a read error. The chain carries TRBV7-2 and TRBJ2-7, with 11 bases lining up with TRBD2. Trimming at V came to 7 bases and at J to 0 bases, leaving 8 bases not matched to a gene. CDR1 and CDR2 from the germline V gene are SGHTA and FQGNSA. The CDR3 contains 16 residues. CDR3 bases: TGTGCCAGCATCATCAGGACTAGCGGGTTCTCCTACGAGCAGTACTTC. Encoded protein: CASIIRTSGFSYEQYF.

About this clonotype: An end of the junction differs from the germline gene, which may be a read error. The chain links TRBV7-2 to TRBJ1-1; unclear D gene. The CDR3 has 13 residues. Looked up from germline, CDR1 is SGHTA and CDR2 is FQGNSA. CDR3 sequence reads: CASSLGIGPEAVF. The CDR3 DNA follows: TGTGCCAGCAGCCTCGGCATCGGACCTGAAGCTGTCTTT.

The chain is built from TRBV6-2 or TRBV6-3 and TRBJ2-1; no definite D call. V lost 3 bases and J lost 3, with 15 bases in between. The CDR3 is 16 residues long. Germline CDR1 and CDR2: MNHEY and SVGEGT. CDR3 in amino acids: CASSYQKGWGYNEQFF. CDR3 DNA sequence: TGTGCCAGCAGTTATCAGAAGGGTTGGGGCTACAATGAGCAGTTCTTC.

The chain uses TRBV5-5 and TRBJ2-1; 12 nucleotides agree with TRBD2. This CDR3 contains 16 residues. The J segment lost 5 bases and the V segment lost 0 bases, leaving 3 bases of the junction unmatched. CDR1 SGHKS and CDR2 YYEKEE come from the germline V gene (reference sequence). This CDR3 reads CASSLGLAGVDNEQFF. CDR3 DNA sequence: TGTGCCAGCAGCTTGGGACTAGCGGGGGTTGACAATGAGCAGTTCTTC.

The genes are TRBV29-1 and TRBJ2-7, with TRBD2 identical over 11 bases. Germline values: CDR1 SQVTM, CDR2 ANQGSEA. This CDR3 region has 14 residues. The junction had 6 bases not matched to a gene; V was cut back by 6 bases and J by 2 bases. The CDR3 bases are TGCAGCGTAGCCCTAGCGGGAGGCCCCTACGAGCAGTACTTC. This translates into CSVALAGGPYEQYF.

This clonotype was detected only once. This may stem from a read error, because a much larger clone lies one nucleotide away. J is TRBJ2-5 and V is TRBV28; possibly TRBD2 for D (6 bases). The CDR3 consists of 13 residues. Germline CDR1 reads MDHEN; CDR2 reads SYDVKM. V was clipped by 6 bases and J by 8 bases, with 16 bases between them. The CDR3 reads CASRTSRKDTQYF. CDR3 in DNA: TGTGCCAGCAGGACTAGTAGGAAGGATACCCAGTACTTC.

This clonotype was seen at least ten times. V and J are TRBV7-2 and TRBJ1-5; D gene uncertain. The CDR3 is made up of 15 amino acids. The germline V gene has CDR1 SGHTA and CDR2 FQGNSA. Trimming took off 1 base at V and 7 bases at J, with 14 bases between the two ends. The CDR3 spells CASSLDLGRGQPQHF. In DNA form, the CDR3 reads TGTGCCAGCAGCTTAGACCTGGGGAGAGGCCAGCCCCAGCATTTT.

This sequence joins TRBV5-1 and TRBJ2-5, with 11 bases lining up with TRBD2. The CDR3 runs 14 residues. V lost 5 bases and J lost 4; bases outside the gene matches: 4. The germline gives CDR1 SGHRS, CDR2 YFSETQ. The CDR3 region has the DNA TGCGCCAGCAGATTCACTAGCGGGAGAGAGACCCAGTACTTC. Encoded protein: CASRFTSGRETQYF.

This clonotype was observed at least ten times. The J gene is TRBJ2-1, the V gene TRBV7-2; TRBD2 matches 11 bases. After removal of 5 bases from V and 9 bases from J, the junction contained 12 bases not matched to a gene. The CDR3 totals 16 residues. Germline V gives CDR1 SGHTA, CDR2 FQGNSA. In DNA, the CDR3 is TGTGCCAGCAGCACAACGCGACTAGCGGGACGCACTGAGCAGTTCTTC. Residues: CASSTTRLAGRTEQFF. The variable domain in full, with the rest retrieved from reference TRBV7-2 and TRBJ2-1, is GAGVSQSPSNKVTEKGKDVELRCDPISGHTALYWYRQSLGQGLEFLIYFQGNSAPDKSGLPSDRFSAERTGGSVSTLTIQRTQQEDSAVYLCASSTTRLAGRTEQFFGPGTRLTVL.

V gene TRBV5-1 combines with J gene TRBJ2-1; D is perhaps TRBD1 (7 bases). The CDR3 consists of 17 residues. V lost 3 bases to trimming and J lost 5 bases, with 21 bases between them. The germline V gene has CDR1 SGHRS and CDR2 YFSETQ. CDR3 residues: CASSSPRGVGLDNEQFF. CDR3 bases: TGCGCCAGCAGCTCCCCCAGGGGGGTCGGTCTCGACAATGAGCAGTTCTTC.

In DNA, the CDR3 is TGTGCCAGCCGGACAGGGTTGGGTCTGGGCTCCTACAATGAGCAGTTCTTC. This encodes CASRTGLGLGSYNEQFF. The chain recombines TRBV6-5 with TRBJ2-1, with 8 positions matching TRBD1. This CDR3 has 17 amino acids. Germline CDR1 reads MNHEY; CDR2 reads SVGAGI. The V segment lost 8 bases and the J segment 0 bases; nucleotides outside the gene matches: 12.

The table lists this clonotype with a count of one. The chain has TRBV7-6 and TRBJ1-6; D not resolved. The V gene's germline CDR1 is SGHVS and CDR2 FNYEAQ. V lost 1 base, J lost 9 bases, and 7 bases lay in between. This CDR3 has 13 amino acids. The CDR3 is CASSLVEGSPLHF. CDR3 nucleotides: TGTGCCAGCAGCTTAGTGGAGGGTTCACCCCTCCACTTT.

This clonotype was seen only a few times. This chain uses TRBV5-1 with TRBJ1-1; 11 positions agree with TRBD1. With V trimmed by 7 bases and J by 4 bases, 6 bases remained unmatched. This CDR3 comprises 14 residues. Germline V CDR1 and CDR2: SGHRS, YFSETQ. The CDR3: CASLLGQGATEAFF. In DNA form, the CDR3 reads TGCGCCAGCCTCCTTGGACAGGGGGCCACTGAAGCTTTCTTT.

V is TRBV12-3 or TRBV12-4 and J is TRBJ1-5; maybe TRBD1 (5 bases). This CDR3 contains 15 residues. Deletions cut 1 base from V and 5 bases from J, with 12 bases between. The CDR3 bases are TGTGCCAGCAGTTTAGGGGCAGGGAAGTATCAGCCCCAGCATTTT. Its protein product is CASSLGAGKYQPQHF.

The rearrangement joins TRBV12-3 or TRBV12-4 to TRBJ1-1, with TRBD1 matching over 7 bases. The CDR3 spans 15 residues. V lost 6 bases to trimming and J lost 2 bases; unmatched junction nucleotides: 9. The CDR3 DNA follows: TGTGCCAGCAGGTTGCTACAGGGGACCAACACTGAAGCTTTCTTT. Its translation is CASRLLQGTNTEAFF.